This T cell receptor beta chain is from a study of blood T cell repertoires in COVID-19. V lost 6 bases to trimming and J lost 4 bases; unmatched junction nucleotides: 3. Germline lookup yields CDR1 KGHSH and CDR2 LQKENI. The CDR3 runs 13 residues. Cohort allocation depended upon clinical history that participants reported. The assay was immunoSEQ multiplex PCR, and TCRdb's table has in-frame clones only and misses some. This sample has 270,000 or so clones; approximately 90% occur once, and the top ten carry roughly 4%. V gene TRBV18 combines with J gene TRBJ1-2, with 9 positions matching TRBD1. The TCR comes from a woman aged 30 to 39 with acute COVID-19. Sequencing was done on a sample of PBMCs or T cells enriched from blood (not recorded which). This CDR3 reads CASSATGGYGYTF. In DNA form, the CDR3 reads TGTGCCAGCTCCGCGACAGGGGGCTATGGCTACACCTTC.